The clone carrying this T cell receptor (beta chain) was detected many times. No antigen is known for it. TCRdb ran MiXCR on the 5' RACE reads and lists one entry per CDR3 protein. The sample comprises about 150,000 distinct CDR3 sequences, 3% to 4% of which are singletons, and about 7.8% rests with the top ten. The length of the CDR3 is 15 residues. Germline trimming cut 3 bases from V and 8 bases from J; bases unmatched to any gene: 9. CDR1 and CDR2 (germline): SGHRS, YFSETQ. The sample comes from a study of identical twins. Study-wide points: Partial confounding of zero-insertion analyses by invariant MAIT and iNKT cells was possible. Conclusions came from cross-sectional statistical analysis, not from following the same donors. Models came in too low on out-of-frame TCR alpha sharing in monozygotic twins. Alpha sequences out of frame and shared by twins had excess low generation probability.

The receptor was isolated from a man younger than 30 in good health. The rearrangement uses TRBV5-1 and TRBJ2-1; 9 bases are shared with TRBD2. Sequencing input: memory T cells sorted from blood. The DNA for the CDR3 is TGCGCCAGCAGCTCCGGGACTAGCCCGGCCCATGAGCAGTTCTTC. This encodes CASSSGTSPAHEQFF.